The 3 T cell receptor beta chains in this list originate from one sample, sequenced in a study of blood T cell repertoires in COVID-19. Sequencing used immunoSEQ multiplex PCR; TCRdb keeps in-frame clones, though not all of them. This table holds some 160,000 clones, under 95% found once. Specimen: peripheral blood. Every receptor here comes from a man aged 18 to 30 with acute or convalescent COVID-19.

This chain joins TRBV18 and TRBJ1-1; TRBD1 matches 7 bases. CDR1 KGHSH and CDR2 LQKENI come from the germline V gene. This CDR3 comprises 15 residues. With 3 bases clipped from V and 0 bases from J, the junction kept 4 bases outside the gene matches. Written as DNA, the CDR3 is TGTGCCAGCTCACCCGACAGGGCGATGAACACTGAAGCTTTCTTT. Translating gives CASSPDRAMNTEAFF.

The CDR3 DNA sequence: TGTGCCAGTAGTAAGGAGGTGGGACAGGGAAACTACGAGCAGTACTTC. Its translation is CASSKEVGQGNYEQYF. V usage is TRBV19 and J usage is TRBJ2-7; TRBD1 aligns across 9 bases. Germline CDR1 and CDR2: LNHDA and SQIVND (reference sequence). The CDR3 has 16 residues. V gave up 4 bases and J gave up 3 bases; unmatched junction bases: 10.

CDR3 nucleotides: TGTGCCAGCAGCTTAGAGGGTAAGGGGAATCAGCCCCAGCATTTT. This codes for CASSLEGKGNQPQHF. The gene calls are TRBV7-8 and TRBJ1-5, with D perhaps matching TRBD1 (5 bases). This CDR3 contains 15 residues. V dropped 1 base and J dropped 4 bases, with 11 bases sitting between them. Per the germline V gene, CDR1 is SGHVS and CDR2 is FQNEAQ.